This is a list of T cell receptor beta chains from one sample in a study of Ad26.COV2.S vaccination and SARS-CoV-2 variants. Here immunoSEQ multiplex PCR was the method, and the copy in TCRdb shows in-frame clones only, minus some. This sample yields approximately 460,000 clones, of which 80% to 90% are seen a single time; over 1.5% belongs to the top ten. The sample was peripheral blood, taken in a trial of Ad26.COV2.S vaccine versus placebo. The source is a person aged 18-60 years who received the Ad26.COV2.S COVID-19 vaccine or a placebo. CDR3s include the opening cysteine and the closing phenylalanine or tryptophan. The D gene is left open where the match is weak. Expanded clones get a size class; other rows say once, few or many, or leave the size out.

length	D	V	J	size	CDR3	DNA
14	-	TRBV7-9	TRBJ2-7	few	CASSPRDKSYEQYF	TGTGCCAGCAGCCCCCGGGACAAGTCCTACGAGCAGTACTTC
16	TRBD1	TRBV3-1/TRBV3-2	TRBJ1-2	-	CASSPGTGALFYGYTF	TGTGCCAGCAGTCCAGGGACAGGGGCCCTCTTCTATGGCTACACCTTC
13	-	TRBV13	TRBJ2-5	few	CASSLKGQETQYF	TGTGCCAGCAGCTTAAAAGGACAAGAGACCCAGTACTTC
13	-	TRBV5-3	TRBJ1-1	-	CARSKYRAAEAFF	TGTGCCAGAAGCAAATACAGGGCGGCTGAAGCTTTCTTT
15	TRBD1	TRBV7-6	TRBJ1-1	-	CASSPMGAGGTEAFF	TGTGCCAGCAGCCCGATGGGGGCAGGGGGCACTGAAGCTTTCTTT
13	-	TRBV5-1	TRBJ2-1	once	CASSVTTGKEQFF	TGCGCCAGCAGCGTGACCACAGGGAAAGAGCAGTTCTTC
16	TRBD1	TRBV24-1	TRBJ2-5	-	CATSAWGQGDQETQYF	TGTGCCACCAGTGCTTGGGGGCAGGGGGACCAAGAGACCCAGTACTTC
15	-	TRBV11-2	TRBJ2-3	-	CASSTTRLNTDTQYF	TGTGCCAGCAGCACGACTAGGCTAAACACAGATACGCAGTATTTT
15	TRBD1	TRBV7-8	TRBJ2-7	-	CASSLHRGKRYEQYF	TGTGCCAGCAGCCTACACAGGGGAAAGCGGTACGAGCAGTACTTC
16	-	TRBV7-9	TRBJ2-1	-	CASSMAGRSSYNEQFF	TGTGCCAGCAGCATGGCAGGAAGGAGCTCCTACAATGAGCAGTTCTTC
14	TRBD1	TRBV28	TRBJ2-7	few	CASSLVGTGGEQYF	TGTGCCAGCAGTTTAGTTGGGACAGGGGGCGAGCAGTACTTC
13	-	TRBV11-3	TRBJ2-1	-	CASSSGPYNEQFF	TGTGCCAGCAGCTCGGGTCCCTACAATGAGCAGTTCTTC
14	-	TRBV24-1	TRBJ2-3	once	CATSDSGSTDTQYF	TGTGCCACCAGTGATAGCGGGAGCACAGATACGCAGTATTTT
16	TRBD1	TRBV18	TRBJ2-1	-	CASSPRGQVPNGEQFF	TGTGCCAGCTCACCCAGGGGACAGGTCCCGAATGGCGAGCAGTTCTTC
15	-	TRBV7-9	TRBJ2-6	-	CASSFPSSGANVLTF	TGTGCCAGCAGCTTCCCGTCCTCTGGGGCCAACGTCCTGACTTTC
15	-	TRBV27	TRBJ1-1	-	CASRGRGRVNTEAFF	TGTGCCAGCAGAGGCCGGGGGCGGGTGAACACTGAAGCTTTCTTT
16	TRBD2	TRBV7-2	TRBJ2-1	-	CASSSGLAGRINEQFF	TGTGCCAGCAGCAGCGGACTAGCGGGTCGGATCAATGAGCAGTTCTTC
15	TRBD2	TRBV6-2/TRBV6-3	TRBJ2-3	-	CASSTIRLATDTQYF	TGTGCCAGCAGCACGATAAGACTAGCGACAGATACGCAGTATTTT
14	-	TRBV6-5	TRBJ2-3	-	CASALRGGPDTQYF	TGTGCCAGCGCCCTTAGGGGCGGCCCAGATACGCAGTATTTT
16	TRBD2	TRBV19	TRBJ2-1	-	CASTPSWASGESEQFF	TGTGCCAGTACCCCCAGTTGGGCTAGCGGGGAAAGTGAGCAGTTCTTC
14	-	TRBV7-8	TRBJ1-1	-	CASSREGMNTEAFF	TGTGCCAGCAGCCGAGAGGGCATGAACACTGAAGCTTTCTTT
13	-	TRBV7-3	TRBJ2-1	once	CASSIPREGEQFF	TGTGCCAGCAGCATCCCCAGGGAAGGGGAGCAGTTCTTC
14	-	TRBV28	TRBJ2-7	few	CASTPSGPPYEQYF	TGTGCCAGCACCCCAAGCGGGCCACCCTACGAGCAGTACTTC
11	-	TRBV29-1	TRBJ2-1	-	CSSGSSGEQFF	TGCAGCTCCGGAAGTAGCGGTGAGCAGTTCTTC
14	-	TRBV18	TRBJ1-2	-	CASSPPNRNYGYTF	TGTGCCAGCTCACCACCGAATAGGAACTATGGCTACACCTTC
15	-	TRBV28	TRBJ1-5	-	CASSLKAGFRQPQHF	TGTGCCAGCAGTTTAAAGGCAGGGTTTCGGCAGCCCCAGCATTTT
16	TRBD1	TRBV4-2	TRBJ2-3	-	CASSPSDRGVTDTQYF	TGTGCCAGCAGCCCATCGGACAGGGGTGTCACAGATACGCAGTATTTT
16	TRBD1	TRBV7-9	TRBJ1-1	-	CASSSPKGQGVSEAFF	TGTGCCAGCAGCTCACCCAAGGGACAGGGGGTTTCTGAAGCTTTCTTT
16	TRBD1	TRBV7-2	TRBJ1-1	-	CASSPRTGVMNTEAFF	TGTGCCAGCAGCCCTAGGACAGGAGTCATGAACACTGAAGCTTTCTTT
12	-	TRBV27	TRBJ1-1	-	CASSSRPTEAFF	TGTGCCAGCAGTTCACGACCCACTGAAGCTTTCTTT
15	-	TRBV30	TRBJ2-7	-	CAWSLGLRDISEQYF	TGTGCCTGGAGTTTAGGTCTTAGGGACATATCCGAGCAGTACTTC
14	TRBD2	TRBV16	TRBJ2-3	-	CASSGGGFTDTQYF	TGTGCCAGCAGCGGCGGGGGATTCACAGATACGCAGTATTTT
14	-	TRBV20-1	TRBJ2-3	-	CSASRRSSTDTQYF	TGCAGTGCTAGTCGCCGGAGTAGCACAGATACGCAGTATTTT
14	-	TRBV27	TRBJ2-2	-	CASTLGTNTGELFF	TGTGCCAGCACCCTCGGAACGAACACCGGGGAGCTGTTTTTT
18	-	TRBV7-2	TRBJ2-7	-	CASSLGLSGTAGSYEQYF	TGTGCCAGCAGCTTAGGACTTTCTGGCACGGCGGGCTCCTACGAGCAGTACTTC
16	TRBD2	TRBV11-2	TRBJ2-3	-	CASSLIGLAGSNTQYF	TGTGCCAGCAGCTTAATTGGACTAGCGGGGAGCAATACGCAGTATTTT
13	-	TRBV19	TRBJ2-2	-	CASDMGGAGELFF	TGTGCCAGTGACATGGGCGGGGCCGGGGAGCTGTTTTTT
15	-	TRBV5-1	TRBJ1-3	-	CASSTSGVSGNTIYF	TGCGCCAGCAGCACATCAGGGGTCTCTGGAAACACCATATATTTT
14	TRBD1	TRBV5-5	TRBJ1-3	-	CASSLGQGRYTIYF	TGTGCCAGCAGCTTGGGACAGGGGAGATACACCATATATTTT
18	-	TRBV18	TRBJ1-3	-	CASSPSVAGGDSGNTIYF	TGTGCCAGCTCACCGAGCGTCGCTGGGGGGGATTCTGGAAACACCATATATTTT
15	TRBD1	TRBV6-5	TRBJ1-2	-	CASSEGQARNYGYTF	TGTGCCAGCAGCGAGGGACAGGCCCGGAACTATGGCTACACCTTC
15	TRBD1	TRBV3-1/TRBV3-2	TRBJ2-7	-	CASSQIGTGLSEQYF	TGTGCCAGCAGCCAGATAGGGACAGGGCTCAGCGAGCAGTACTTC
14	-	TRBV3-1/TRBV3-2	TRBJ1-1	-	CASSSSGVPTEAFF	TGTGCCAGCAGTAGCTCTGGGGTTCCCACTGAAGCTTTCTTT
15	-	TRBV5-4	TRBJ1-2	once	CASSPGVQGPYGYTF	TGTGCCAGCAGCCCTGGGGTCCAGGGGCCTTATGGCTACACCTTC
16	TRBD1	TRBV3-1/TRBV3-2	TRBJ2-7	-	CASSQGIGQGNYEQYF	TGTGCCAGCAGCCAGGGGATAGGACAGGGAAACTACGAGCAGTACTTC
14	TRBD1	TRBV6-5	TRBJ1-4	-	CASNPGQGSEKLFF	TGTGCCAGCAATCCGGGACAGGGGAGTGAAAAACTGTTTTTT
15	-	TRBV14	TRBJ1-6	-	CASSQQGHNNSPLHF	TGTGCCAGCAGCCAACAGGGACACAATAATTCACCCCTCCACTTT
15	TRBD1	TRBV18	TRBJ1-2	-	CASSAGTGASYGYTF	TGTGCCAGCTCTGCAGGGACAGGGGCTTCATATGGCTACACCTTC
13	-	TRBV7-8	TRBJ2-3	-	CASSETYTDTQYF	TGTGCCAGCAGCGAGACTTACACAGATACGCAGTATTTT
18	-	TRBV5-1	TRBJ2-6	-	CASSLQQISSSGANVLTF	TGCGCCAGCAGCTTGCAACAGATAAGTTCCTCTGGGGCCAACGTCCTGACTTTC
16	TRBD2	TRBV30	TRBJ2-5	-	CAWSRGTSGRWETQYF	TGTGCCTGGTCTCGCGGGACTAGCGGGAGATGGGAGACCCAGTACTTC